This paragraph covers one T cell receptor beta chain sequence. Its antigen is still unknown. CDR1 and CDR2 from the germline V gene are SGHAT and FQNNGV. CDR3 length equals 14 residues. Unmatched junction bases numbered 5, after V lost 5 bases and J lost 5 bases. The sample comes from a study of cytomegalovirus exposure and HLA in healthy donors. Study results and caveats: Rarity characterized most TCR sequences, yet some public TCRs appeared in many donors.

The PCR ran on 60 Vbeta and 13 Jbeta primers. Clones were sequenced by immunoSEQ multiplex PCR, and TCRdb holds only the in-frame ones, with some missing. The repertoire includes about 200,000 clones, approximately 82% of them detected once, and 0.6% to 0.65% sits in the top ten. This sequence was found in a man aged 18 to 30 in good health and CMV-seronegative. V gene TRBV11-2 combines with J gene TRBJ1-1, with 10 bases fitting TRBD1. Sample: PBMCs. The CDR3, as DNA: TGTGCCAGCAGCCAGGGGACAGGGGTTACTGAAGCTTTCTTT. Its translation: CASSQGTGVTEAFF.